This record concerns one T cell receptor (beta chain) sequence. Its target is not known. V gave up 1 base and J gave up 5 bases, with 15 bases separating them. Germline V gene data show CDR1 as SGDLS and CDR2 as YYNGEE. The CDR3 extends over 15 amino acids. This sample was included in a study of cytomegalovirus exposure and HLA in healthy donors. The study, taken as a whole, reports: Common viral pathogens seemed to be connected with several of the most significant clusters, according to a later analysis.

With 60 Vbeta and 13 Jbeta primers, the PCR was carried out. Assay: immunoSEQ multiplex PCR; the TCRdb copy retains only in-frame clones and omits some. The sample yields about 100,000 clones, roughly three quarters seen once. Sample: PBMCs. The receptor was isolated from a male donor in good health and CMV-seropositive. The J gene is TRBJ2-5, the V gene TRBV9; TRBD2 might be the D (6 bases). CDR3 bases: TGTGCCAGCAGCGTAACTGGGACCGGAGGGGAGACCCAGTACTTC. Translated, it gives CASSVTGTGGETQYF.